This entry describes one TCR beta chain. This CDR3 spans 14 amino acids. CDR1 and CDR2 from the germline V gene are MNHEY and SVGAGI. V shed 2 bases, J shed 3 bases, and the junction held 1 base outside the gene matches. Only in-frame clones appear in the TCRdb table, and some are missing; sequencing was by immunoSEQ multiplex PCR. The repertoire holds roughly 2.6 million clones, with more than 90% as singletons. This record comes from a study of shared clonotypes between healthy human individuals. The material sequenced was naive CD4+ T cells sorted from blood. The subset: CD45RA+ positively selected. This chain joins TRBV6-5 and TRBJ2-1, with 7 bases fitting TRBD1. This receptor was obtained from a man aged 18 to 29 in good health. CDR3 in amino acids: CASSYDRVYNEQFF. The DNA of the CDR3 is TGTGCCAGCAGTTACGACAGGGTCTACAATGAGCAGTTCTTC.